This T cell receptor beta chain was documented in a study of human T cells and chemical hapten exposure (dated by TCRdb to the early 2020s). Some background on the complete study: For sensitization, 2% DPC in acetone was applied to a roughly 2 cm by roughly 2 cm area of upper inner arm skin. Patients additionally received weekly therapeutic DPC doses to the scalp throughout the roughly 25-week study period. Patch tests used Finn chambers with 0.01% DPC on the upper back, scored after 6 days by International Contact Dermatitis Research Group standards. Most of the patients in the cohort were female, and the cohort covered alopecia areata with under or over 50% scalp involvement, alopecia totalis and alopecia universalis. Libraries were combined into a pool for sequencing, and differences in TCR yield between samples came mainly from small differences in library volumes within the pool. This study followed changes in the peripheral blood TCR repertoire in vivo during primary and secondary sensitization of alopecia patients to the hapten diphenylcyclopropenone (DPC). Blood was sampled from patients pre-sensitization (week 0) and at 2, 6 and about 24 weeks after DPC sensitization. Blood for TCR sequencing was provided by twenty-nine alopecia patients at one to four time points (pre-sensitization, 2, 6 and 24 weeks). Study-wide conclusions, independent of this receptor: After repeated subsampling, changes were observed in the strength of the expansion versus patch-test correlation and in the threshold at which the correlation became significant. Compared with pre-sensitization or healthy control sets, expanded TCRs formed significantly more large CDR3 similarity clusters, which is consistent with antigen-driven responses. DPC sensitization did not change how many TCRs were above 1 in 1000 frequency, and no evidence was found of alterations in global repertoire structure. A positive correlation was found between the number of PT1 expanded TCRs and patch test score, with significance reached at thresholds 8, 16 and 32 but not 4. All patients had alopecia, a presumed autoimmune disease, so their immune response might differ from that of healthy individuals.

From the cysteine through the phenylalanine, the CDR3 covers 14 amino acids. Of the read, only the CDR3 DNA is kept; its 42 bases are in frame from base 1. V is cut by 2 bases and J by 7 bases, and the space between the germline ends is 14 bases. CDR1 and CDR2, per the germline V gene, are MNHEY and SVGEGT. Sample time point, as interpreted from the label and publication: patch test 3, about 24 weeks after DPC sensitization. The sample's treatment or condition label is to be understood as: therapeutic diphenylcyclopropenone sensitization with weekly scalp DPC. At every patch-test visit, the blood draw took place before the patch test was put on. To be eligible, patients had to be aged 18 to 70, diagnosed with alopecia and judged suitable for DPC therapy, while pregnant patients were excluded. Unfractionated whole blood was collected in Tempus Blood RNA tubes, and total RNA was extracted from that blood.

Library preparation was by RACE. For sequencing, a NextSeq 500 was employed. During library preparation, unique molecular identifiers were attached to individual cDNA molecules so that TCRs could be counted quantitatively and reproducibly. Both TCR alpha and TCR beta chains were sequenced from each blood RNA sample. Per the source publication's procedure: Samples had a median of 95,638 TCRs, with a range from roughly 20,000 to 700,000. The Decombinator software suite was used to annotate V, J and CDR3 in the TCR reads. For PS versus PT1 abundance plots, all samples were subsampled to the same number of TCRs (28,000). TCRs were defined as expanded if absent before sensitization and observed at least eight times at the 2-week time point. TCRdb reran the public reads through fastp at Q25 and MiXCR, keeping productive beta chains. One record per CDR3 amino acid sequence lists the most common genes and DNA. The V and J calls follow TCRdb's processing rather than the paper's. The table for this sample lists 85,000 to 100,000 distinct CDR3 sequences; roughly a quarter of them were counted only once. Over 9% of the sample belongs to the ten largest clones.

To note about this clonotype: No cognate antigen has been identified for it. No qualities accompany the bases; no much larger clone lies one base away.

This clonotype originated in a middle-aged man with alopecia areata. Some clones in this sample may be carry-over from other donors' samples. The rearrangement combines TRBV6-2 or TRBV6-3 with TRBJ2-5, with a weak D call of TRBD2 (6 bases match). The sample in question was whole blood, obtained in connection with sensitization to the hapten diphenylcyclopropenone (DPC). The nucleotide sequence is given as TGTGCCAGCAGTTACCTCGAGTTGGGGGGGACCCAGTACTTC. It translates to CASSYLELGGTQYF.